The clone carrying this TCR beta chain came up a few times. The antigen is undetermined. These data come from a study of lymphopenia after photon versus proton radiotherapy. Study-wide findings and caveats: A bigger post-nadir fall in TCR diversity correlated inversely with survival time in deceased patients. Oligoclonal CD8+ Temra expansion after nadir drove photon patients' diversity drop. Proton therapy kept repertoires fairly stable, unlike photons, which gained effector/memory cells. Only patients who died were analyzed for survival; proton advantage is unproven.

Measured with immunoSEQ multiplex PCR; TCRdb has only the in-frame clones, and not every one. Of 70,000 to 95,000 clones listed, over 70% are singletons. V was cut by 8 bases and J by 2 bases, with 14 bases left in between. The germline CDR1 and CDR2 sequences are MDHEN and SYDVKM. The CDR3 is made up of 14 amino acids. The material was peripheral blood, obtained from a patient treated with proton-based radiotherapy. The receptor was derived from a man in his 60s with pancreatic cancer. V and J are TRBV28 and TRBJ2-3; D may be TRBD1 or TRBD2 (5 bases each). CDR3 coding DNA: TGTGCCAGCGGGGGAGTCATAGACACAGATACGCAGTATTTT. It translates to CASGGVIDTDTQYF.